This TCR beta chain was identified in a study of cytomegalovirus exposure and HLA in healthy donors. Background on the study: There were several hundred genotyped donors. Of these, 81% fell in the genetic ancestry cluster associated with self-reported Caucasian donors. Study results and limitations: A previous analysis found most TCR beta V segments productive roughly 87% or roughly 30% of the time. Most TCR sequences showed up rarely, but some public TCRs showed up in many donors.

This clone occurred a few times. Its antigen is not known. The V gene's germline CDR1 is SEHNR and CDR2 FQNEAQ (reference sequence). V was clipped by 2 bases and J by 0 bases, with 10 bases between them. This CDR3 has 16 residues. Both 60 Vbeta primers and 13 Jbeta primers went into the PCR. Method: immunoSEQ multiplex PCR; TCRdb's copy keeps in-frame clones and lacks some. The sample includes some 120,000 clones, 65% to 80% of them seen just once. The chain has TRBV7-9 and TRBJ1-4; possibly TRBD1 for D (6 bases). The TCR was taken from a woman between 40 and 50 years old in good health and CMV-seropositive. The sample comprised PBMCs. The DNA for the CDR3 is TGTGCCAGCAGCTTACGACAGGCTGCAACTAATGAAAAACTGTTTTTT. The encoded protein is CASSLRQAATNEKLFF.